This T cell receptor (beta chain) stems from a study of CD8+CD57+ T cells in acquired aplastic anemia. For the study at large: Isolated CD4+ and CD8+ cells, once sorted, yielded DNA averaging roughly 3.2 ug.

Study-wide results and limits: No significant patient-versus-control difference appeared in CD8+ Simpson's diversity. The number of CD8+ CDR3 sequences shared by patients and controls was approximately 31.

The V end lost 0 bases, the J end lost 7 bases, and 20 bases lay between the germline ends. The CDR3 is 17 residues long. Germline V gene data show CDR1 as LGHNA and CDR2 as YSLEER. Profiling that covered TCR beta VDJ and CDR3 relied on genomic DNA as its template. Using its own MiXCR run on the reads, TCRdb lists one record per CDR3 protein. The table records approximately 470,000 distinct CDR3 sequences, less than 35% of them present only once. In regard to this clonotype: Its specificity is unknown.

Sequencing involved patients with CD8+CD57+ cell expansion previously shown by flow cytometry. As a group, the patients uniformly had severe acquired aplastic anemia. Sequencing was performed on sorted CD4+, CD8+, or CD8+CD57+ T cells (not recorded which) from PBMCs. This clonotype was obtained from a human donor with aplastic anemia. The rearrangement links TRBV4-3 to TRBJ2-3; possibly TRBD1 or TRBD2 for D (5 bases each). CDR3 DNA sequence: TGCGCCAGCAGCCAAGATTCCCGGGACCCCTTAGGCCATACGCAGTATTTT. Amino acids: CASSQDSRDPLGHTQYF.